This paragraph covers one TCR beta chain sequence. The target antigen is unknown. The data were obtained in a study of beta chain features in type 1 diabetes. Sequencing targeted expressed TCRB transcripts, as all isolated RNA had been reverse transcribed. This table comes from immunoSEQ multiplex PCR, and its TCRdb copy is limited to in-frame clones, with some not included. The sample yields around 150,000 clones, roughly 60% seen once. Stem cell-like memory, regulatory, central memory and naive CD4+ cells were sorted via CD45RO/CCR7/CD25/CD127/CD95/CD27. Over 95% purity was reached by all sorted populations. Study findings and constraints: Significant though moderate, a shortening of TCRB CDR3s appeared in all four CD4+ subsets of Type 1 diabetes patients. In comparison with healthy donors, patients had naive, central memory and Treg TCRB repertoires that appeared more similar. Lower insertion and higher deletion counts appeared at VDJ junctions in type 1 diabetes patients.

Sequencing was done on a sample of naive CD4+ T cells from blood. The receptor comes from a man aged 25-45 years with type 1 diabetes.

CDR3 coding DNA: TGTGCCTGGAGTATGGCCAGGGGTAACTACTCTGGCTACACCTTC. Translated, it gives CAWSMARGNYSGYTF. This chain joins TRBV30 and TRBJ1-2; tentative D call: TRBD1 (6 bases). This CDR3 is built from 15 residues. Trimming left V 2 bases short and J 7 bases short, with 20 bases between. Germline CDR1 GTSNPN, CDR2 SVGIG (reference sequence).